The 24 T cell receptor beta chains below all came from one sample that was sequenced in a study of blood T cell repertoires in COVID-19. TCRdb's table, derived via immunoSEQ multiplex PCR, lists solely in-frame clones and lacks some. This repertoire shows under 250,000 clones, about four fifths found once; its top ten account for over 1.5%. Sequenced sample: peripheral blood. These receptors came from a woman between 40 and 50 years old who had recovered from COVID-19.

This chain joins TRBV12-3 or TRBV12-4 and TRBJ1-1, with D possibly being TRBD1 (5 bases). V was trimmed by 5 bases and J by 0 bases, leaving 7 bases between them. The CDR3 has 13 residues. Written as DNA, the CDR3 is TGTGCCAGCAGTGGACACTTGAACACTGAAGCTTTCTTT. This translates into CASSGHLNTEAFF.

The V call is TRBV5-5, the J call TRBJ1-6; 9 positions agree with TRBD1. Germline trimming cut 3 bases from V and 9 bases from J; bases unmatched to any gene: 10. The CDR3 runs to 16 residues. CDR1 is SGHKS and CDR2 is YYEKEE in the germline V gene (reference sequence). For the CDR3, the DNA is TGTGCCAGCAGCTCTAGACAGGGGGGTGTCGGTTCACCCCTCCACTTT. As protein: CASSSRQGGVGSPLHF.

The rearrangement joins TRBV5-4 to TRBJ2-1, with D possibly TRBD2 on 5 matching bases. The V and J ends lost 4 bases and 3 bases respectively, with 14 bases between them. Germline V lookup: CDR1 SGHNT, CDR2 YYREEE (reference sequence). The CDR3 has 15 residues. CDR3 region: CASSTTSGSYNEQFF. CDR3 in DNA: TGTGCCAGCAGCACAACCAGCGGTAGCTACAATGAGCAGTTCTTC.

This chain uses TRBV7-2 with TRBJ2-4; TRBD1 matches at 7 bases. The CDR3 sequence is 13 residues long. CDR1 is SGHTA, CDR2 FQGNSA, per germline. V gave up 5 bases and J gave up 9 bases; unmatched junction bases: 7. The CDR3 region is CASSPDRQGIQYF. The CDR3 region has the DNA TGTGCCAGCAGCCCGGACCGACAGGGCATTCAGTACTTC.

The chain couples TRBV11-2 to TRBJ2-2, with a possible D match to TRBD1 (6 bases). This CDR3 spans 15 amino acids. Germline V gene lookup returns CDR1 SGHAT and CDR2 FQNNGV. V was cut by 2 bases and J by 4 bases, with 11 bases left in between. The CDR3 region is CASSLRTVGTGELFF. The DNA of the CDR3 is TGTGCCAGCAGCTTAAGGACAGTTGGCACCGGGGAGCTGTTTTTT.

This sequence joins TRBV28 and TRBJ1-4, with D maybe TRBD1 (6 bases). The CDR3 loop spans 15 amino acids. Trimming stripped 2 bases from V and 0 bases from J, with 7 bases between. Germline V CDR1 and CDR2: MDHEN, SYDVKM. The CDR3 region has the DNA TGTGCCAGCAGTTTAGCAGGGGCAACTAATGAAAAACTGTTTTTT. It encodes CASSLAGATNEKLFF. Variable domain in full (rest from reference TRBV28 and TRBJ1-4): DVKVTQSSRYLVKRTGEKVFLECVQDMDHENMFWYRQDPGLGLRLIYFSYDVKMKEKGDIPEGYSVSREKKERFSLILESASTNQTSMYLCASSLAGATNEKLFFGSGTQLSVL.

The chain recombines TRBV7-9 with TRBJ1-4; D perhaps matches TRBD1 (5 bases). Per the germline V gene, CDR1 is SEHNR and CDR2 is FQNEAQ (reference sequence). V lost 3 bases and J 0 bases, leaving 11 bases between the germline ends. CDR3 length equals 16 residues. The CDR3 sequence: CASSLDTAATNEKLFF. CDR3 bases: TGTGCCAGCAGCTTGGACACAGCTGCAACTAATGAAAAACTGTTTTTT. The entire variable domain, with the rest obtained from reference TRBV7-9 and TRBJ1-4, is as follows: DTGVSQNPRHKITKRGQNVTFRCDPISEHNRLYWYRQTLGQGPEFLTYFQNEAQLEKSRLLSDRFSAERPKGSFSTLEIQRTEQGDSAMYLCASSLDTAATNEKLFFGSGTQLSVL.

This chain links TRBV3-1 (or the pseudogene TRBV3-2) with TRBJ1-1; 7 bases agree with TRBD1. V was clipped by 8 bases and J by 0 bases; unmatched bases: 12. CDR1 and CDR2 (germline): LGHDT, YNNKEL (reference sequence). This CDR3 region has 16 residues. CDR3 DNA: TGTGCCAGCGGGTCGACAGGGCCCATCATGAACACTGAAGCTTTCTTT. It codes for CASGSTGPIMNTEAFF.

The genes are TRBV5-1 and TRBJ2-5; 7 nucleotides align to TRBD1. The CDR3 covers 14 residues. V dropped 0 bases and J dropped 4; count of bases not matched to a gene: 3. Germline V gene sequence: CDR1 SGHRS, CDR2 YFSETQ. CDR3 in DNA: TGCGCCAGCAGCTTGGGTCCAGGGGGAGAGACCCAGTACTTC. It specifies CASSLGPGGETQYF.

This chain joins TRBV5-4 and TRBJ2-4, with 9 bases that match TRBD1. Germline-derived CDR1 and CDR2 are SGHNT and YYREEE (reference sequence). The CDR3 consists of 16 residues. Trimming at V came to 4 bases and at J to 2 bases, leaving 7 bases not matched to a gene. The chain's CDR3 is CASSPGTGNTKNIQYF. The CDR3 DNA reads TGTGCCAGCAGCCCCGGGACAGGGAACACCAAAAACATTCAGTACTTC.

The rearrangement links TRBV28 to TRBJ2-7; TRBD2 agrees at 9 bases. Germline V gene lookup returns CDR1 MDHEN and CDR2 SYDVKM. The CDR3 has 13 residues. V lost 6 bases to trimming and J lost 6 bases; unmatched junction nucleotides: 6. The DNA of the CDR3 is TGTGCCAGCAGCGTCACTAGCGGGCCCGAGCAGTACTTC. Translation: CASSVTSGPEQYF.

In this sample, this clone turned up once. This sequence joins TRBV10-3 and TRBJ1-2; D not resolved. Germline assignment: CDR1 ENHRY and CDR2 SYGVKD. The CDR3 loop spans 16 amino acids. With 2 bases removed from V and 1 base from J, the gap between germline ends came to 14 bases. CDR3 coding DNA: TGTGCCATCAGTGAGGGAGGCAATCTCTTTAACTATGGCTACACCTTC. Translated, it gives CAISEGGNLFNYGYTF.

Here the CDR3 DNA reads TGTGCCAGCAGCTTCCGGGACAGGGGTAGTTCACCCCTCCACTTT. It is translated as CASSFRDRGSSPLHF. The chain uses TRBV5-5 and TRBJ1-6, with 10 bases aligning to TRBD1. The ends lost 2 bases at V and 9 bases at J; junction bases unmatched: 5. The CDR3 runs to 15 residues. Germline CDR1 is SGHKS and CDR2 is YYEKEE (reference sequence). The complete variable domain, with remaining parts taken from reference TRBV5-5 and TRBJ1-6, reads DAGVTQSPTHLIKTRGQQVTLRCSPISGHKSVSWYQQVLGQGPQFIFQYYEKEERGRGNFPDRFSARQFPNYSSELNVNALLLGDSALYLCASSFRDRGSSPLHFGNGTRLTVT.

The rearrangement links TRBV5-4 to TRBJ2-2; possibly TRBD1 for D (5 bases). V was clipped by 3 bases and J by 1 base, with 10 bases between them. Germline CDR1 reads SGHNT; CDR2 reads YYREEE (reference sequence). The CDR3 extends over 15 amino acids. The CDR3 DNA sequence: TGTGCCAGCAGCTGGGCCCAGGGGAACACCGGGGAGCTGTTTTTT. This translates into CASSWAQGNTGELFF.

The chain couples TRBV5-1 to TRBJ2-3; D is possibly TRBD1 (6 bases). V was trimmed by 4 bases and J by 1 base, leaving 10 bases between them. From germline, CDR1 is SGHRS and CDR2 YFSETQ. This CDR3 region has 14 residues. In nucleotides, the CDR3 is TGCGCCAGCAGCCGGACAGACCGCACAGATACGCAGTATTTT. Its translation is CASSRTDRTDTQYF.

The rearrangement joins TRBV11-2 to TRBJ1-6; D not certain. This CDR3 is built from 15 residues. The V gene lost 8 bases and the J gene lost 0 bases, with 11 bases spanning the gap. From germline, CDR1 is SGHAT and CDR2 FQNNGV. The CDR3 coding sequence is TGTGCCAGCTCCTTGGGGAGCTCCTATAATTCACCCCTCCACTTT. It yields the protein CASSLGSSYNSPLHF.

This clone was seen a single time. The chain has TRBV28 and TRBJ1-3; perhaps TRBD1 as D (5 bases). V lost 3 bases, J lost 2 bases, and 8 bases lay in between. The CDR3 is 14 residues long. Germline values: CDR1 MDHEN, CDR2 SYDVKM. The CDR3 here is CASSLEGPGNTIYF. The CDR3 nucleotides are TGTGCCAGCAGTTTGGAGGGGCCTGGAAACACCATATATTTT.

The CDR3 nucleotides read TGTGCCAGTAGGGGACAGGGAGGCACTGAAGCTTTCTTT. Translated, it gives CASRGQGGTEAFF. V is TRBV19 and J is TRBJ1-1; 9 bases agree with TRBD1. This CDR3 region has 13 residues. V lost 6 bases and J lost 4; bases outside the gene matches: 3. CDR1 LNHDA and CDR2 SQIVND come from the germline V gene (reference sequence). The variable domain in full, with the rest retrieved from reference TRBV19 and TRBJ1-1, is DGGITQSPKYLFRKEGQNVTLSCEQNLNHDAMYWYRQDPGQGLRLIYYSQIVNDFQKGDIAEGYSVSREKKESFPLTVTSAQKNPTAFYLCASRGQGGTEAFFGQGTRLTVV.

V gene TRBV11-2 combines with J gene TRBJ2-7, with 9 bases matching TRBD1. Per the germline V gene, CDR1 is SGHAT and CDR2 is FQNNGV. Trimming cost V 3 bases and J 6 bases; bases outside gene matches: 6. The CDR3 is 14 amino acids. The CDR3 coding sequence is TGTGCCAGCAGCTTGGGACAGGGTTTCAGCGAGCAGTACTTC. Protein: CASSLGQGFSEQYF.

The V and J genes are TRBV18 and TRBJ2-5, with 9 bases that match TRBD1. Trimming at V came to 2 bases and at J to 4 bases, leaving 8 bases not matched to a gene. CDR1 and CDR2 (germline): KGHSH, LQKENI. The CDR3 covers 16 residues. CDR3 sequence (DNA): TGTGCCAGCTCACCAAGACAGGGGGGCCACCCAGAGACCCAGTACTTC. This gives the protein CASSPRQGGHPETQYF.

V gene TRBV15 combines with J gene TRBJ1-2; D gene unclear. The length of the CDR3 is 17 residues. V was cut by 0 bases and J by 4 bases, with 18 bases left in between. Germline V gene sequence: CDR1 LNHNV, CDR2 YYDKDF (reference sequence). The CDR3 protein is CATSRDDGVSPSYGYTF. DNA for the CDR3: TGTGCCACCAGCAGAGATGACGGGGTCAGCCCTTCCTATGGCTACACCTTC. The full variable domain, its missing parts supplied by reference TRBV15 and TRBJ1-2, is DAMVIQNPRYQVTQFGKPVTLSCSQTLNHNVMYWYQQKSSQAPKLLFHYYDKDFNNEADTPDNFQSRRPNTSFCFLDIRSPGLGDTAMYLCATSRDDGVSPSYGYTFGSGTRLTVV.

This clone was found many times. The CDR3, as DNA: TGTGCCAGCAGCCTTAAGACAGGGGGCAATCAGCCCCAGCATTTT. Protein sequence: CASSLKTGGNQPQHF. The V gene is TRBV6-5, the J gene TRBJ1-5; TRBD1 aligns across 8 bases. CDR3 length equals 15 residues. The germline CDR1 and CDR2 sequences are MNHEY and SVGAGI. Trimming cost V 6 bases and J 2 bases; bases outside gene matches: 6.

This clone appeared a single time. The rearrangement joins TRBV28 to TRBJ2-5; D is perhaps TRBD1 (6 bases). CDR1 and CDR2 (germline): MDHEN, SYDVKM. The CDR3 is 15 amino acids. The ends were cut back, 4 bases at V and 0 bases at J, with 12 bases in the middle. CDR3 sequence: CASSYHGQHQETQYF. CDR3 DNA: TGTGCCAGCAGTTACCACGGACAGCACCAAGAGACCCAGTACTTC.

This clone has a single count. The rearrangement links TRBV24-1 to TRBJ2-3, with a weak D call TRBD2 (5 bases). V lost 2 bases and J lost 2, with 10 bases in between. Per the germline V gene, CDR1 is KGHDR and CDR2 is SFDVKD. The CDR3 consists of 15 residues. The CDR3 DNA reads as TGTGCCACCAGTGATTCCCGGGGTTTCACAGATACGCAGTATTTT. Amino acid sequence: CATSDSRGFTDTQYF.